This T cell receptor (beta chain) was sequenced in a study of T cell changes during pregnancy in multiple sclerosis. The CDR3 is 13 residues long. V was trimmed by 1 base and J by 7 bases, leaving 11 bases between them. The V gene's germline CDR1 is SGHRS and CDR2 YFSETQ. Assay used: immunoSEQ multiplex PCR; TCRdb lists only in-frame clones, some missing. The sample includes about 77,000 clones, approximately 89% of them seen just once. This sample comprised peripheral blood, obtained before pregnancy. This TCR was sampled from a female donor with multiple sclerosis, enrolled in a pregnancy study. The rearrangement links TRBV5-1 to TRBJ1-2; D perhaps matches TRBD1 (5 bases). CDR3 bases: TGCGCCAGCAGCTTGTCGGGGGTTTTTGGCTACACCTTC. It is translated as CASSLSGVFGYTF.